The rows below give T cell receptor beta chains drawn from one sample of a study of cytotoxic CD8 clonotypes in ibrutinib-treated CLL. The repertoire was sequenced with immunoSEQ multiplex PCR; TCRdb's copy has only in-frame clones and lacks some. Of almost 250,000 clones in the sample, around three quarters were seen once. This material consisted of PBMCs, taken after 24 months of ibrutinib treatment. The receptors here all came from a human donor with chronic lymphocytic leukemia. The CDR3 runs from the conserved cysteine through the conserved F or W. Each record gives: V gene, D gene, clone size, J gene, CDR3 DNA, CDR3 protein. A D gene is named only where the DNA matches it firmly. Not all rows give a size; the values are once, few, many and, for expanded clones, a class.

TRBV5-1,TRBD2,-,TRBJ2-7,TGCGCCAGCAGCTCCCTTAGCGGGAGTGGGTACGAGCAGTACTTC,CASSSLSGSGYEQYF
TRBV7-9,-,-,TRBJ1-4,TGTGCCAGCAGCTATGACGGCTCAACTAATGAAAAACTGTTTTTT,CASSYDGSTNEKLFF
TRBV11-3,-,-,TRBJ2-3,TGTGCCAGCAGCTTACGGACAGATACGCAGTATTTT,CASSLRTDTQYF
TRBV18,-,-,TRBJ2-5,TGTGCCAGCTCACCCGGGGGAGAGTACCAAGAGACCCAGTACTTC,CASSPGGEYQETQYF
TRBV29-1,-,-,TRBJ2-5,TGCAGCGTTCACGGATGGGCAGTGGAGACCCAGTACTTC,CSVHGWAVETQYF
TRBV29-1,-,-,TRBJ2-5,TGCAGCGCCCCTCAAGATTCCCAAGAGACCCAGTACTTC,CSAPQDSQETQYF
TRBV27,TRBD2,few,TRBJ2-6,TGTGCCAGCAGTTCGAGGAGCGGGAGAACTGGGGCCAACGTCCTGACTTTC,CASSSRSGRTGANVLTF
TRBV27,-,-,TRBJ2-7,TGTGCCAGCAGTTCCCGAAGGGGTGTATACGAGCAGTACTTC,CASSSRRGVYEQYF
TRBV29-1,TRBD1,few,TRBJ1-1,TGCAGCGTCCTGGGACAGGAAGCTTTCTTT,CSVLGQEAFF
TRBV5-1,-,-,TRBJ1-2,TGCGCCAGCAGCCCCGACCAGACTTATGGCTACACCTTC,CASSPDQTYGYTF
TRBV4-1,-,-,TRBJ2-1,TGCGCCAGCAGCCAAGAAGTGAGTTCCAGCAATGAGCAGTTCTTC,CASSQEVSSSNEQFF
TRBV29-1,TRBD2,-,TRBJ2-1,TGCAGCGTGATGGGACTAGCGGGAGGAGGGGGCCTTTACAATGAGCAGTTCTTC,CSVMGLAGGGGLYNEQFF
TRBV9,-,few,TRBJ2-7,TGTGCCAGCAGCGTAGGCGAGGTAACTGGGGGCGAGCAGTACTTC,CASSVGEVTGGEQYF
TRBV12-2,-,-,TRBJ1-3,TGTGCAAGTCGCTTAAGTCCTCACCGGGGGGGTGGAAACACCATATATTTT,CASRLSPHRGGGNTIYF
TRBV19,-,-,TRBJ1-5,TGTGCCAGTAGACGGGGGGGCAATCAGCCCCAGCATTTT,CASRRGGNQPQHF
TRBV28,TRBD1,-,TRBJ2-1,TGTGCCAGCAACCCCGACAGGGGATACTACAATGAGCAGTTCTTC,CASNPDRGYYNEQFF
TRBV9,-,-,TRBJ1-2,TGTGCCAGCAGCGTAGATCTGGGTGCCTATGGCTACACCTTC,CASSVDLGAYGYTF
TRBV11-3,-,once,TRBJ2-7,TGTGCCAGCAGCTTAGGGCAAAACGAGCAGTACTTC,CASSLGQNEQYF
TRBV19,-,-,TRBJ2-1,TGTGCCAGTACCGAACAGGGAAACAATGAGCAGTTCTTC,CASTEQGNNEQFF
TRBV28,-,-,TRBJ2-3,TGTGCCAGCAGTTTATTGGAGCGGAGCACAGATACGCAGTATTTT,CASSLLERSTDTQYF
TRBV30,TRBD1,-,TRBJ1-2,TGTGCCTGGAGTCAAGGGGGCGTTTATGGCTACACCTTC,CAWSQGGVYGYTF
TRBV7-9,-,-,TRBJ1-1,TGTGCCAGCAGCCTACGTTCCATGGCTGAAGCTTTCTTT,CASSLRSMAEAFF
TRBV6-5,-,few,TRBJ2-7,TGTGCCAGCAGAGGTTTCTCCTACGAGCAGTACTTC,CASRGFSYEQYF
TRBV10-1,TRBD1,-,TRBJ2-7,TGCGCCAGCAGTGAATTGTCAGGGGGCGAGCAGTACTTC,CASSELSGGEQYF
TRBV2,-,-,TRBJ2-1,TGTGCCAGCACCGACAGGAATCACAATGAGCAGTTCTTC,CASTDRNHNEQFF
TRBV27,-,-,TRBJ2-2,TGTGCCAGCAGTTTATCGTGGGGGCTCGACACCGGGGAGCTGTTTTTT,CASSLSWGLDTGELFF
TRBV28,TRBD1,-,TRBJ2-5,TGTGCCAGCAGAACAGGGGGCCAAGAGACCCAGTACTTC,CASRTGGQETQYF
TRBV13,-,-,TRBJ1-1,TGTGCCAGCAGCTATTTAGGGACCAGGAAAACTGAAGCTTTCTTT,CASSYLGTRKTEAFF
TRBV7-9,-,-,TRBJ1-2,TGTGCCAGCAGCTACAGACACAGATATGGCTACACCTTC,CASSYRHRYGYTF
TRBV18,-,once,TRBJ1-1,TGTGCCAGCTCACCGAGACAGTTTACGACCCCGAACACTGAAGCTTTCTTT,CASSPRQFTTPNTEAFF
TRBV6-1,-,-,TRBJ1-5,TGTGCCAGCGGGGGCAGCTGGAATCAGCCCCAGCATTTT,CASGGSWNQPQHF
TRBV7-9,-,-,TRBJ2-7,TGTGCCAGCAGCTTGGGGGCGGGAGTCGCCTACGAGCAGTACTTC,CASSLGAGVAYEQYF
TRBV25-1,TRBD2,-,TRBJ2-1,TGTGCCAGCAGTTCTCTAGCGGGGTCGCCATTCTTC,CASSSLAGSPFF
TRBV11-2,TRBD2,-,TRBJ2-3,TGTGCCAGCAGCTTAGGGAAGGGGACTAGCGTCGCAGATACGCAGTATTTT,CASSLGKGTSVADTQYF
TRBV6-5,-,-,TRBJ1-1,TGTGCCAGCAGTTACGCTGGGGGATTCAACACTGAAGCTTTCTTT,CASSYAGGFNTEAFF
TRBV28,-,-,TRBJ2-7,TGTGCCAGCAGTAGGGCCGGCTACGAGCAGTACTTC,CASSRAGYEQYF
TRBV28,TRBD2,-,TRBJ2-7,TGTGCCAGCAGTGCCGGGGGAAGCGGGAGGCCCTACGAGCAGTACTTC,CASSAGGSGRPYEQYF
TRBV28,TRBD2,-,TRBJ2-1,TGTGCCAGCAGTTTCACTAGCGGGAGGACCGATGAGCAGTTCTTC,CASSFTSGRTDEQFF
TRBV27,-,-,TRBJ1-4,TGTGCCAGCAGTCAACAGGTTAATGAAAAACTGTTTTTT,CASSQQVNEKLFF
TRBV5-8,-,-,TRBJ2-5,TGTGCCAGCAGCTTCGGGGGACGGCAAGAGACCCAGTACTTC,CASSFGGRQETQYF
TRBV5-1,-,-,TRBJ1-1,TGCGCCAGCAGCTTGTCGCACATGAACACTGAAGCTTTCTTT,CASSLSHMNTEAFF
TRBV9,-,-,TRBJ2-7,TGTGCCAGCAGCGGAGAAGGGGCTGAGCAGTACTTC,CASSGEGAEQYF
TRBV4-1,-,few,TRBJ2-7,TGCGCCAGCAGCCAACTTCAAACCGACCCACCCTACGAGCAGTACTTC,CASSQLQTDPPYEQYF
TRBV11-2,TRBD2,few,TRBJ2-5,TGTGCCAGCAACACGGGACTAGCGGGAGTCGAGACCCAGTACTTC,CASNTGLAGVETQYF
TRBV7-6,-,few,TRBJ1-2,TGTGCCAGCAGCCCACGTGAGGACTATGGCTACACCTTC,CASSPREDYGYTF
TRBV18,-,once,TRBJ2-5,TGTGCCAGCTCACCCGGACTGGACGAGACCCAGTACTTC,CASSPGLDETQYF
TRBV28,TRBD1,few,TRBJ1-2,TGTGCCAGCAGTCCCTACCGGGACAGGGCCTATGGCTACACCTTC,CASSPYRDRAYGYTF
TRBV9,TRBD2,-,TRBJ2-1,TGTGCCAGCAGCGTAGAAGGGACTACCCAGTTCTTC,CASSVEGTTQFF